The sequence of this T cell receptor (beta chain) was determined in a study of cytomegalovirus exposure and HLA in healthy donors. Both 60 Vbeta primers and 13 Jbeta primers went into the PCR. Sequencing used immunoSEQ multiplex PCR; TCRdb keeps in-frame clones, though not all of them. The table shows under 200,000 clones, with roughly an eighth occurring only once. V lost 7 bases and J lost 0, with 7 bases in between. CDR3 size: 13 residues. The V gene's germline CDR1 is GTSNPN and CDR2 SVGIG (reference sequence). The chain recombines TRBV30 with TRBJ1-6; D ambiguous. Sequencing was carried out using PBMCs. The sequence derives from a man in his fifties or sixties in good health and CMV-seropositive. CDR3: CAFSTSYNSPLHF. The CDR3 coding sequence is TGTGCCTTCAGTACCTCCTATAATTCACCCCTCCACTTT.